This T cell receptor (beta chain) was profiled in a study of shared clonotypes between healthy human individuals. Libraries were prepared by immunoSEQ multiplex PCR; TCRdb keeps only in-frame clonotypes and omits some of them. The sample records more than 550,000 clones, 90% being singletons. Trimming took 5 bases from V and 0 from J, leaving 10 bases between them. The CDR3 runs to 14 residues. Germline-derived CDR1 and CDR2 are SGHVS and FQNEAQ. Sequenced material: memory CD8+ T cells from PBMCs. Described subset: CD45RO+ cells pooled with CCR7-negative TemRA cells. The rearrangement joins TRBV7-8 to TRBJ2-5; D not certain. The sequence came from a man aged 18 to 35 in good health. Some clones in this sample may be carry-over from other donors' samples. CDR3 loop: CASSLRLNQETQYF. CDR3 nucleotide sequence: TGTGCCAGCAGCCTCAGACTCAACCAAGAGACCCAGTACTTC.